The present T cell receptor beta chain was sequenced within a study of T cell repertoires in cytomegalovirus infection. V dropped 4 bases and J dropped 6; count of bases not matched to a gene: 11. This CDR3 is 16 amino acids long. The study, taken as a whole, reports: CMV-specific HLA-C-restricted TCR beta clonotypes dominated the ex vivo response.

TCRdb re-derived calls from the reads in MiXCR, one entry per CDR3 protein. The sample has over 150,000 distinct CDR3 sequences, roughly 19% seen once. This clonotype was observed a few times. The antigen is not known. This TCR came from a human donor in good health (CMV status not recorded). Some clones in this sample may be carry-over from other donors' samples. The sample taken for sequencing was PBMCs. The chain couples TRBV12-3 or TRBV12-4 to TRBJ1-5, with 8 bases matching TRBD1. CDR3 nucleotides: TGTGCCAGCAGTTCTTTCGACAGGGGCGTCGGTCAGCCCCAGCATTTT. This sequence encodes CASSSFDRGVGQPQHF.